Following are 30 T cell receptor beta chains from one sample sequenced in a study of molecular identifiers for immune sequencing clone quantification (dated 2018 in TCRdb). The receptor library was made with PCR. Data came from an Illumina HiSeq 4000. TCRdb cleaned the public reads at Q25 with fastp, built clones with MiXCR and kept in-frame beta chains. Identical CDR3 protein sequences are pooled into one entry, listed with their most common genes and DNA. Counted in this sample were approximately 500,000 distinct CDR3 sequences; about a fifth of them appeared once. The biggest ten clones account for about 0.78% of the sample. Sequencing was performed on naive CD8+ T cells from blood, with Jurkat cell RNA spiked in. The sample's cell subset or site label, decoded: FACS-sorted CD8+CD4-CCR7+CD45RA+ naive T cells. All receptors derive from a human donor in good health. Some libraries in this study had Jurkat cell RNA spiked in.

This clonotype was picked up a small number of times. The chain employs TRBV19 and TRBJ2-2; D perhaps matches TRBD1 (6 bases). The CDR3 contains 16 residues. The germline CDR1 and CDR2 sequences are LNHDA and SQIVND (reference sequence). Trimming removed 3 bases at V and 3 bases at J, with 14 bases between. In nucleotides, the CDR3 is TGTGCCAGTAGTATTGGCCAGGGGCTTTACACCGGGGAGCTGTTTTTT. Translating gives CASSIGQGLYTGELFF.

The rearrangement uses TRBV6-1 and TRBJ2-3; possible D gene TRBD2, 6 bases. V gave up 3 bases and J gave up 4 bases, with 17 bases separating them. Germline-derived CDR1 and CDR2 are MNHNS and SASEGT. The CDR3 runs 16 residues. CDR3: CASSDRGGGLPDTQYF. CDR3 coding DNA: TGTGCCAGCAGTGATCGGGGAGGAGGCCTTCCAGATACGCAGTATTTT.

This clonotype was detected only a few times. This rearrangement joins TRBV4-3 to TRBJ2-1, with no clear D. Germline CDR1 is LGHNA and CDR2 is YSLEER. This CDR3 is built from 15 residues. V was pared by 4 bases and J by 8 bases, with 18 bases between. CDR3 loop: CASSRVSRVNDEQFF. The CDR3 coding sequence is TGCGCCAGCAGCCGAGTATCTAGGGTAAACGATGAGCAGTTCTTC.

This clonotype was seen ten or more times. The chain recombines TRBV14 with TRBJ2-7, with D tentatively TRBD1 (5 bases). CDR3 size: 15 residues. V was trimmed by 0 bases and J by 3 bases, leaving 12 bases between them. Germline values: CDR1 SGHDN, CDR2 FVKESK. The CDR3 DNA follows: TGTGCCAGCAGCCAAGATTTCTCAGGGTACTACGAGCAGTACTTC. Translated, it gives CASSQDFSGYYEQYF.

This clonotype was seen a few times. The CDR3 bases are TGCAGTTGCCCTTATTTCGACGAGCAGTACTTC. Its translation: CSCPYFDEQYF. The chain has TRBV20-1 and TRBJ2-7; D unresolved. V lost 8 bases and J 5 bases, leaving 13 bases between the germline ends. The length of the CDR3 is 11 residues. Germline V lookup: CDR1 DFQATT, CDR2 SNEGSKA (reference sequence).

The chain employs TRBV3-2 and TRBJ1-3; the table's D call of TRBD1 was not tested on the DNA. TRBV3-2 is classified as a pseudogene. The CDR3 contains 14 residues. CDR3 residues: CASTSRAGSNTIYF. The CDR3 nucleotides read TGTGCCAGCACCAGCCGTGCAGGGTCGAACACCATATATTTT.

This clonotype was counted between two and nine times. This chain links TRBV6-5 with TRBJ1-1, with unresolved D. Germline V CDR1 and CDR2: MNHEY, SVGAGI. This CDR3 has 15 residues. V gave up 1 base and J gave up 2 bases, with 11 bases separating them. The CDR3 coding sequence is TGTGCCAGCAGTTACTATCAAGACGCAAACACTGAAGCTTTCTTT. This codes for CASSYYQDANTEAFF.

The CDR3, as DNA: TGTGCCAGCAGTACGTATCAGGGGGTTTCTGGCTACACCTTC. Residues: CASSTYQGVSGYTF. V is TRBV12-3 or TRBV12-4 and J is TRBJ1-2, with 7 bases lining up with TRBD1. The junction had 10 bases not matched to a gene; V was cut back by 5 bases and J by 7 bases. CDR3 length equals 14 residues.

The chain carries TRBV27 and TRBJ1-2; D might be TRBD1 (5 bases). Per germline, CDR1 MNHEY and CDR2 SMNVEV (reference sequence). The V gene lost 1 base and the J gene lost 8 bases, with 26 bases spanning the gap. CDR3 length equals 18 residues. Here the CDR3 DNA reads TGTGCCAGCAGTTTATGGGCAGGAGTAGGGGACGTTTCGCGGGGCTACACCTTC. Protein sequence: CASSLWAGVGDVSRGYTF.

CDR3 region: CASSPTRTGGAVMDYGYTF. CDR3 DNA: TGTGCCAGCAGTCCCACCCGGACAGGGGGCGCGGTTATGGACTATGGCTACACCTTC. The rearrangement joins TRBV12-3 or TRBV12-4 to TRBJ1-2, with 11 bases that match TRBD1. Trimming at V came to 5 bases and at J to 3 bases, leaving 17 bases not matched to a gene. The CDR3 covers 19 residues.

The V call is TRBV27, the J call TRBJ2-7, with TRBD2 identical over 12 bases. CDR1 is MNHEY, CDR2 SMNVEV, per germline (reference sequence). Trimming removed 4 bases from V and 3 bases from J; junction bases left unmatched: 7. The length of the CDR3 is 16 residues. The CDR3 DNA reads as TGTGCCAGCAGTTCGTATTCTAGCGGGAGGGTCTACGAGCAGTACTTC. It is translated as CASSSYSSGRVYEQYF.

The chain carries TRBV30 and TRBJ1-5, with D unresolved. With 0 bases removed from V and 3 bases from J, the gap between germline ends came to 6 bases. The CDR3 runs to 13 residues. Germline V gives CDR1 GTSNPN, CDR2 SVGIG (reference sequence). CDR3 amino acids: CAWSVSYNQPQHF. CDR3 nucleotide sequence: TGTGCCTGGAGTGTCAGTTACAATCAGCCCCAGCATTTT.

Points on this clonotype: Its ends do not fully match the called genes, so a read error is possible. The chain uses TRBV2 and TRBJ1-1; D not certain. Germline V gives CDR1 SNHLY, CDR2 FYNNEI. The CDR3 is 13 amino acids. CDR3 sequence reads: CASSEAWNTGAFF. The CDR3 coding sequence is TGTGCCAGCAGTGAAGCGTGGAACACTGGAGCTTTCTTT.

About this clonotype: A much larger clone sits a single nucleotide away, making a read error possible. The chain couples TRBV12-3 or TRBV12-4 to TRBJ2-7; 9 positions match TRBD2. V was pared by 10 bases and J by 7 bases, with 8 bases of the junction left unmatched. The CDR3 sequence is 12 residues long. The CDR3 DNA follows: TGTGCCACCCTTGGCGGGAGGGGAGAGCAGTACTTC. Protein product: CATLGGRGEQYF.

At least ten counts were recorded for this clonotype. The chain joins TRBV27 to TRBJ2-7; TRBD1 matches at 8 bases. Germline V CDR1 and CDR2: MNHEY, SMNVEV (reference sequence). J lost 4 bases, V lost 5 bases, and 4 bases had no gene match. This CDR3 spans 13 amino acids. The CDR3 DNA sequence: TGTGCCAGCAGTCCGACAGGGGAGTACGAGCAGTACTTC. Translated: CASSPTGEYEQYF.

In its sample, this clonotype was seen many times. The chain combines TRBV4-1 with TRBJ2-7; TRBD1 is a possible D gene (6 bases). Germline V gives CDR1 MGHRA, CDR2 YSYEKL. This CDR3 spans 16 amino acids. V dropped 0 bases and J dropped 7 bases, with 19 bases sitting between them. The CDR3 DNA reads TGCGCCAGCAGCCAAGATCCCACAGGGTCGCTTCTGGAGCAGTACTTC. Its protein product is CASSQDPTGSLLEQYF.

For this clonotype: This clone may be a read error of a much larger clone one base away. The chain is built from TRBV12-3 or TRBV12-4 and TRBJ2-3, with unresolved D. The CDR3 contains 12 residues. The CDR3 loop reads CSSSFNVDTQYF. CDR3 DNA: TGTTCCAGCAGTTTCAATGTGGATACGCAGTATTTT.

This clonotype has a handful of counts. The chain combines TRBV27 with TRBJ2-7; D might be TRBD2 (5 bases). Germline CDR1 reads MNHEY; CDR2 reads SMNVEV (reference sequence). V lost 10 bases and J 6 bases, leaving 22 bases between the germline ends. This CDR3 is built from 14 residues. This CDR3 reads CATKTPTSAGEQYF. CDR3 in DNA: TGTGCCACCAAGACCCCTACCTCGGCGGGCGAGCAGTACTTC.

In its sample, this clonotype was seen many times. The J gene is TRBJ2-3, the V gene TRBV2; D assignment may be TRBD1 or TRBD2 (5 bases each). V lost 2 bases to trimming and J lost 2 bases, with 14 bases between them. Germline V gene lookup returns CDR1 SNHLY and CDR2 FYNNEI. CDR3 length: 16 amino acids. The CDR3 here is CASSEFRQGPTDTQYF. Here the CDR3 DNA reads TGTGCCAGCAGTGAATTCCGCCAGGGACCCACAGATACGCAGTATTTT.

The sample holds a few counts of this clonotype. This chain connects TRBV4-3 to TRBJ2-2, with 15 positions matching TRBD2. Losses at the gene ends were 4 bases for V and 3 bases for J; bases not matched to a gene: 9. CDR1 is LGHNA, CDR2 YSLEER, per germline. The CDR3 totals 19 residues. This CDR3 is CASSRGTSGRILDTGELFF. The DNA for the CDR3 is TGCGCCAGCAGCCGGGGGACTAGCGGGAGGATTTTGGACACCGGGGAGCTGTTTTTT.

This clonotype turned up a few times. This chain connects TRBV9 to TRBJ2-1; 9 bases map to TRBD2. Germline V lookup: CDR1 SGDLS, CDR2 YYNGEE. V gave up 0 bases and J gave up 7 bases; unmatched junction bases: 8. This CDR3 comprises 16 residues. The CDR3 sequence: CASSVAAGGPRNEQFF. DNA of the CDR3: TGTGCCAGCAGCGTAGCGGCGGGGGGGCCGAGGAATGAGCAGTTCTTC.

The sample holds many counts of this clonotype. This chain connects TRBV30 to TRBJ1-1, with D possibly matching TRBD1 (5 bases). Germline CDR1 GTSNPN, CDR2 SVGIG (reference sequence). With 5 bases removed from V and 1 base from J, the gap between germline ends came to 11 bases. The length of the CDR3 is 13 residues. The CDR3 region has the DNA TGTGCCTGGGGGGACGGATGGAACACTGAAGCTTTCTTT. Its translation: CAWGDGWNTEAFF.

Concerning this clonotype: At one of its ends the junction is not consistent with the germline gene, which may arise from a read error. The rearrangement links TRBV3-1 to TRBJ1-1, with D unclear. CDR3 length: 13 residues. Looked up from germline, CDR1 is LGHDT and CDR2 is YNNKEL (reference sequence). The CDR3 DNA reads TGTGCCAGCAGCCGTCGGTCGAACACTGGAGCTTTCTTT. Residues: CASSRRSNTGAFF.

This clonotype was counted ten times or more. This chain links TRBV4-3 with TRBJ2-2; 10 bases match TRBD2. CDR1 is LGHNA and CDR2 is YSLEER in the germline V gene. V was clipped by 0 bases and J by 5 bases; unmatched bases: 3. There are 16 residues in the CDR3. CDR3 DNA sequence: TGCGCCAGCAGCCAAGATGAGCGGGAGGGGACCGGGGAGCTGTTTTTT. Translating gives CASSQDEREGTGELFF.

As concerns this clonotype: A read error is possible here, since a much larger clone lies one base away. Written as DNA, the CDR3 is TGTGCCAGCAGCGAAGACAGGGCTTCGTGGCAAGAGACCCAGTACTTC. Its protein is CASSEDRASWQETQYF. The chain uses TRBV6-5 and TRBJ2-5; 7 positions match TRBD1. J gave up 2 bases and V 6 bases, and 12 bases lay outside the gene matches. In germline, CDR1 is MNHEY, CDR2 SVGAGI. The CDR3 consists of 16 residues.

Notes on this clonotype: A single base separates this from a much larger clone, so it may be a read error. The J gene is TRBJ1-1, the V gene TRBV27; 10 bases agree with TRBD1. CDR1 and CDR2 from the germline V gene are MNHEY and SMNVEV (reference sequence). This CDR3 contains 15 residues. Here the CDR3 DNA reads TGTGCCAGCAGGGGGGTGACAGGGGGCTACACTGAAGCTTACTTT. Amino acid sequence: CASRGVTGGYTEAYF.

The gene calls are TRBV2 and TRBJ2-3; either TRBD1 or TRBD2 may supply D (5 bases each). Trimming took off 6 bases at V and 4 bases at J, with 17 bases between the two ends. This CDR3 comprises 15 residues. Germline-derived CDR1 and CDR2 are SNHLY and FYNNEI. CDR3 amino acids: CASRTGTQNADTQYF. DNA of the CDR3: TGTGCCAGCAGAACCGGGACCCAGAACGCAGATACGCAGTATTTT.

The V call is TRBV6-6, the J call TRBJ2-1; D is possibly TRBD1 (5 bases). Trimming stripped 2 bases from V and 5 bases from J, with 13 bases between. CDR3 length: 15 amino acids. The germline gives CDR1 MNHNY, CDR2 SVGAGI (reference sequence). CDR3 sequence reads: CASSYSVTVNNEQFF. Here the CDR3 DNA reads TGTGCCAGCAGTTACAGCGTGACAGTAAACAATGAGCAGTTCTTC.

A word on this clonotype: One end of the junction does not line up with germline, which may come from a read error. The rearrangement uses TRBV19 and TRBJ2-7; D unclear. Germline V lookup: CDR1 LNHDA, CDR2 SQIVND (reference sequence). This CDR3 has 15 residues. In DNA, the CDR3 is TGTGCCAGTAGTGTAGACGAGCTTAGCTCCTACGAGCAGTACTTC. Translation gives CASSVDELSSYEQYF. The full variable domain, in which reference TRBV19 and TRBJ2-7 provide the parts outside the CDR3, is DGGITQSPKYLFRKEGQNVTLSCEQNLNHDAMYWYRQDPGQGLRLIYYSQIVNDFQKGDIAEGYSVSREKKESFPLTVTSAQKNPTAFYLCASSVDELSSYEQYFGPGTRLTVT.

This clonotype has only a few counts. CDR3 nucleotides: TGTGCCAGCAGCTTATTGTCCGATGGGACAGACTCTGGAAACACCATATATTTT. Its protein is CASSLLSDGTDSGNTIYF. The chain carries TRBV7-6 and TRBJ1-3, with 7 bases that match TRBD1. Germline CDR1 is SGHVS and CDR2 is FNYEAQ. Trimming cost V 2 bases and J 0 bases; bases outside gene matches: 10. The CDR3 spans 18 residues.